The rows below give T cell receptor beta chains drawn from one sample of a study of T cells in Graves' hyperthyroidism and ophthalmopathy. TCRdb reanalysed the multiplex PCR reads using MiXCR and keeps one entry per CDR3 protein. The sample includes about 610,000 distinct CDR3 sequences, around 46% seen only once; the top ten take around 7.7%. The sample was peripheral blood or thyroid tissue (not recorded which). The receptors originated from a woman aged 18-29 years with Graves' hyperthyroidism. The CDR3 runs from the conserved cysteine through the conserved F or W. Each record gives: J gene, V gene, clone size, D gene, CDR3 length, CDR3 protein, CDR3 DNA. A D gene is named only where the DNA matches it firmly. Size is omitted from some rows. Given values are once, few, many or a class for expanded clones.

TRBJ1-5,TRBV6-6,many,-,13,CASSTSSNQPQHF,TGTGCCAGCAGTACCAGTAGCAATCAGCCCCAGCATTTT
TRBJ2-2,TRBV24-1,-,TRBD1,15,CATSPRDRDDNELFF,TGTGCCACCAGTCCCCGGGACAGGGACGACAATGAGCTGTTTTTT
TRBJ2-5,TRBV5-1,many,TRBD1,15,CASRPLAGGSETQYF,TGCGCCAGCAGGCCACTCGCAGGGGGATCGGAGACCCAGTACTTC
TRBJ2-7,TRBV16,-,TRBD2,14,CAAQTSGRHYEQYF,TGTGCTGCTCAGACTAGCGGGAGGCACTACGAGCAGTACTTC
TRBJ1-4,TRBV20-1,-,TRBD1,14,CSAIAGTVGEKLFF,TGCAGTGCTATCGCCGGGACAGTGGGTGAAAAACTGTTTTTT
TRBJ2-3,TRBV7-2,-,TRBD2,16,CASSLSRGEGQDTQYF,TGTGCCAGCAGCTTAAGTCGGGGGGAGGGCCAGGATACGCAGTATTTT
TRBJ1-3,TRBV12-3/TRBV12-4,many,-,15,CASRANTPERNTIYF,TGTGCCAGCAGAGCAAACACCCCGGAACGAAACACCATATATTTT
TRBJ1-5,TRBV6-6,-,-,17,CASSYTVRGFRYQPQHF,TGTGCCAGCAGTTACACCGTTCGGGGTTTTAGATATCAGCCCCAGCATTTT
TRBJ2-7,TRBV5-8,-,TRBD2,17,CASSSTFLAVPRNEQYF,TGTGCCAGCAGCTCCACCTTTCTAGCGGTCCCTAGGAATGAGCAGTACTTC
TRBJ1-1,TRBV7-9,many,-,14,CASSGLLKTTEAFF,TGTGCCAGCAGCGGCCTCCTTAAAACAACTGAAGCTTTCTTT
TRBJ2-5,TRBV7-9,-,TRBD1,14,CASESKGGDGTQYF,TGTGCCAGCGAATCCAAAGGGGGCGATGGGACCCAGTACTTC
TRBJ2-7,TRBV7-9,-,-,15,CASSFPGRTGYEQYF,TGTGCCAGCAGCTTCCCTGGGAGGACGGGCTACGAGCAGTACTTC
TRBJ1-2,TRBV29-1,-,-,12,CSARGASGGYTF,TGCAGCGCCCGCGGGGCTAGTGGAGGCTACACCTTC
TRBJ1-5,TRBV19,-,-,13,CASSDSDQETQHF,TGTGCCAGTAGCGACAGTGACCAAGAGACCCAGCATTTT
TRBJ2-7,TRBV14,many,TRBD2,13,CASSWAGGNEQYF,TGTGCCAGCAGCTGGGCGGGAGGTAACGAGCAGTACTTC
TRBJ2-2,TRBV7-2,-,TRBD2,16,CASSLVGLGSTGELFF,TGTGCCAGCAGCTTAGTGGGACTAGGGTCGACCGGGGAGCTGTTTTTT
TRBJ2-7,TRBV20-1,many,-,12,CSARQGAYEQYF,TGCAGTGCTAGGCAGGGAGCTTACGAGCAGTACTTC
TRBJ1-2,TRBV25-1,-,-,14,CASPRTATNYGYTF,TGTGCCAGCCCACGGACAGCTACTAACTATGGCTACACCTTC
TRBJ2-3,TRBV20-1,few,TRBD1,18,CSAREGFVGQGFFDTQYF,TGCAGTGCTAGAGAAGGGTTCGTGGGACAGGGGTTTTTCGATACGCAGTATTTT